This T cell receptor (beta chain) appears in the sequencing data of a study of shared clonotypes between healthy human individuals. A note on this clone: No antigen is known for it.

The ends were cut back, 2 bases at V and 0 bases at J, with 10 bases in the middle. Germline V gene sequence: CDR1 KGHSH, CDR2 LQKENI. This CDR3 spans 16 amino acids. Only in-frame clones appear in the TCRdb table, and some are missing; sequencing was by immunoSEQ multiplex PCR. The top ten clones hold roughly 0.35% of a sample with roughly 1,500,000 clones, approximately 98.5% of them seen once. Findings and caveats of the study: Large sequencing depth failed to make sorted-subset sequencing complete, rarefaction showed.

V usage is TRBV18 and J usage is TRBJ2-2; D gene unclear. The source material was naive CD4+ T cells sorted from blood. Subset meaning: CD45RA+ positively selected. The source of this sequence is a man between 25 and 39 years old in good health. The CDR3 region is CASSPKFNPNTGELFF. For the CDR3, the DNA is TGTGCCAGCTCACCAAAGTTTAACCCGAACACCGGGGAGCTGTTTTTT.